This T cell receptor (beta chain) was recovered during a study of shared clonotypes between healthy human individuals. Memory CD4+ cells were the fraction left after CD45RA+ naive selection. This CDR3 is 16 amino acids long. Trimming left V 7 bases short and J 0 bases short, with 17 bases between. In germline, CDR1 is LGHNA, CDR2 YNFKEQ. Produced via immunoSEQ multiplex PCR; TCRdb's table is partial and in-frame only. The sample contains about 2.4 million clones, over 85% of which appear only once. The sequenced sample was naive CD4+ T cells from PBMCs. Subset in this sample: CD45RA+ positively selected. The J gene is TRBJ2-3, the V gene TRBV4-2, with D tentatively TRBD1 (7 bases). The receptor's source is a man between 18 and 29 years old in good health. Some clones in this sample may be carry-over from other donors' samples. DNA for the CDR3: TGTGCCAGCACCCGGGGGACAGCCGCTAGCACAGATACGCAGTATTTT. It translates to CASTRGTAASTDTQYF.